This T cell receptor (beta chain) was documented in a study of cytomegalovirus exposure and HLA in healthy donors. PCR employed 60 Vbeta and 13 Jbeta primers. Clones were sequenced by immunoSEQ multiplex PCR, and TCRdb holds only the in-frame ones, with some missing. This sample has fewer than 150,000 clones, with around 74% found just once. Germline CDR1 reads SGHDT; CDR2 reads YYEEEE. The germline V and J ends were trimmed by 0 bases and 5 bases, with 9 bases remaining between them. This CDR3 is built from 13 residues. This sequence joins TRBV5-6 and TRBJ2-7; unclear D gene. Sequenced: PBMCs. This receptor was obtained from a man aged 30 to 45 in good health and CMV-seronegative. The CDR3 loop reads CASSLALTHEQYF. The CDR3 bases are TGTGCCAGCAGCTTGGCCCTCACACACGAGCAGTACTTC.